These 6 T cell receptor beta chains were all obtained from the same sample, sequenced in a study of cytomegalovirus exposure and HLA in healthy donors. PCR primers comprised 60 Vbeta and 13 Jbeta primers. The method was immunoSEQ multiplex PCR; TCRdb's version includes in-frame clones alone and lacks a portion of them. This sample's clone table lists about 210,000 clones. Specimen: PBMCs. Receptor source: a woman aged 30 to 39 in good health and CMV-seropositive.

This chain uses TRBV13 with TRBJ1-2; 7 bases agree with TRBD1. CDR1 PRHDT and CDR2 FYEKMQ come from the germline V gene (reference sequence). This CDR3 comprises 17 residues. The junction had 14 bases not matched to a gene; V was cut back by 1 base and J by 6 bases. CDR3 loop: CASSLASKRGREDGYTF. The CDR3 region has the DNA TGTGCCAGCAGCTTAGCGTCTAAGAGGGGGCGAGAAGATGGCTACACCTTC. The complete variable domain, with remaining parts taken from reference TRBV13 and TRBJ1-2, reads AAGVIQSPRHLIKEKRETATLKCYPIPRHDTVYWYQQGPGQDPQFLISFYEKMQSDKGSIPDRFSAQQFSDYHSELNMSSLELGDSALYFCASSLASKRGREDGYTFGSGTRLTVV.

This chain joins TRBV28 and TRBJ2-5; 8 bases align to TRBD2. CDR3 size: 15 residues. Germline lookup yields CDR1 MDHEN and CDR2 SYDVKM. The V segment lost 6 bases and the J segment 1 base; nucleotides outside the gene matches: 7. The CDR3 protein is CASSIIGLAQETQYF. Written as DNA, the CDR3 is TGTGCCAGCAGCATCATAGGACTAGCCCAAGAGACCCAGTACTTC.

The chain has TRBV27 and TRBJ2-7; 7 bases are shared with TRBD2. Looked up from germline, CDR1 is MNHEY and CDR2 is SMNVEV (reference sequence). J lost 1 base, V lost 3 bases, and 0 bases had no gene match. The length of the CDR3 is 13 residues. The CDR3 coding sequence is TGTGCCAGCAGTTTGGGGGGGTCCTACGAGCAGTACTTC. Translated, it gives CASSLGGSYEQYF.

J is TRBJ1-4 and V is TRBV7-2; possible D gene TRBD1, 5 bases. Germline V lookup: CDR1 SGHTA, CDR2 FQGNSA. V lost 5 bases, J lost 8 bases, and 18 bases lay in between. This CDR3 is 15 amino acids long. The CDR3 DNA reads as TGTGCCAGCAGCCCGACCGGGGGTACTTGGGAAAAACTGTTTTTT. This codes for CASSPTGGTWEKLFF.

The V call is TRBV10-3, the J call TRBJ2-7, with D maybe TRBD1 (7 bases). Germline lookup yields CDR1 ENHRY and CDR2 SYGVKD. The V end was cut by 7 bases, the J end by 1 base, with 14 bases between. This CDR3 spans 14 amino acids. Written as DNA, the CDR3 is TGTGCCATCATGGCACAGGGGACTTCCTACGAGCAGTACTTC. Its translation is CAIMAQGTSYEQYF.

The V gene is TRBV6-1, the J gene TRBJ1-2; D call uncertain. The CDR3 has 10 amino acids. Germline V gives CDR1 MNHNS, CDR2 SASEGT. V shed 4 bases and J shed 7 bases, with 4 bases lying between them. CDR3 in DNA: TGTGCCAGCAGTGTTATTGGCTACACCTTC. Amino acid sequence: CASSVIGYTF.